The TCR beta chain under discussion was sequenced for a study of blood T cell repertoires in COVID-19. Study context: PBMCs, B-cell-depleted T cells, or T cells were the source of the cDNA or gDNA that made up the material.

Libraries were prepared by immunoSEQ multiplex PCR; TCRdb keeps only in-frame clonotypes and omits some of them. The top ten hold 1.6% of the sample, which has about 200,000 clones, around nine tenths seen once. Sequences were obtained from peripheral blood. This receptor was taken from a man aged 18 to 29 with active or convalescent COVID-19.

The CDR3 DNA sequence: TGTGCCAGCAGCTTGGGGCGGGGGAATAATGAGCAGTTCTTC. Protein product: CASSLGRGNNEQFF. The rearrangement joins TRBV5-5 to TRBJ2-1; 7 bases align to TRBD2. CDR1 is SGHKS and CDR2 is YYEKEE in the germline V gene (reference sequence). V was pared by 0 bases and J by 7 bases, with 4 bases of the junction left unmatched. CDR3 length equals 14 residues.